This T cell receptor beta chain appears in the sequencing data of a study of shared clonotypes between healthy human individuals. The overall study: Used for every donor were three CD4 naive, three CD4 memory, two CD8 naive and one CD8 memory plate.

For sorted subsets, 150 to 200 ng DNA per replicate equaled approximately 30,000 T cell genomes. Measured with immunoSEQ multiplex PCR; TCRdb has only the in-frame clones, and not every one. The repertoire holds 2 million to 2.5 million clones, with approximately 96% as singletons. Findings of the study overall: Across a handful of donors, naive CD4 shared 5% to 6.5%, naive CD8 around 3.5%, memory CD4 approximately 2.5%, memory CD8 around 0.36%. Sorted-subset sequencing, rarefaction showed, was incomplete despite large depth.

In the case of this clone: Its cognate antigen is unknown.

Sequenced: naive CD4+ T cells sorted from blood. The subset here: CD45RA+ positively selected. The clonotype originates from a man between 18 and 29 years old in good health.

The CDR3 here is CASSVFQDTEAFF. CDR3 bases: TGTGCCAGCAGCGTCTTTCAGGATACTGAAGCTTTCTTT. V and J are TRBV6-1 and TRBJ1-1; D not certain. This CDR3 has 13 residues. The V end was cut by 6 bases, the J end by 5 bases, with 13 bases between. Germline assignment: CDR1 MNHNS and CDR2 SASEGT.